This T cell receptor (beta chain) was found in a study of T cell responses to AZD1222 COVID-19 vaccine. Study outcomes and limitations: Donor demographics were predominantly white British with a female majority; clonal diversity may be underestimated. Baseline testing showed seropositivity in only a handful of AZD1222 recipients. The breadth and depth of Spike-specific TCRs increased once two AZD1222 doses had been given.

Germline CDR1 is SGHTA and CDR2 is FQGNSA. Trimming at V came to 5 bases and at J to 6 bases, leaving 12 bases not matched to a gene. The CDR3 loop spans 18 amino acids. In the case of this clone: Its antigen remains unknown.

The data were produced by immunoSEQ multiplex PCR, yet TCRdb's version contains in-frame clones alone and is incomplete. The table lists about 140,000 clones, around 92% of them singletons, with about 2.7% in the top ten. This specimen consisted of peripheral blood, obtained on day 0 of AZD1222 vaccination. The chain links TRBV7-2 to TRBJ2-5; 16 bases line up with TRBD2. This TCR was sampled from an adult in good health. The CDR3 loop is CASSAPGTSGGATKTQYF. The CDR3 DNA reads TGTGCCAGCAGCGCCCCCGGGACTAGCGGGGGGGCCACTAAGACCCAGTACTTC. Supplemented by reference TRBV7-2 and TRBJ2-5, the full variable domain reads GAGVSQSPSNKVTEKGKDVELRCDPISGHTALYWYRQSLGQGLEFLIYFQGNSAPDKSGLPSDRFSAERTGGSVSTLTIQRTQQEDSAVYLCASSAPGTSGGATKTQYFGPGTRLLVL.